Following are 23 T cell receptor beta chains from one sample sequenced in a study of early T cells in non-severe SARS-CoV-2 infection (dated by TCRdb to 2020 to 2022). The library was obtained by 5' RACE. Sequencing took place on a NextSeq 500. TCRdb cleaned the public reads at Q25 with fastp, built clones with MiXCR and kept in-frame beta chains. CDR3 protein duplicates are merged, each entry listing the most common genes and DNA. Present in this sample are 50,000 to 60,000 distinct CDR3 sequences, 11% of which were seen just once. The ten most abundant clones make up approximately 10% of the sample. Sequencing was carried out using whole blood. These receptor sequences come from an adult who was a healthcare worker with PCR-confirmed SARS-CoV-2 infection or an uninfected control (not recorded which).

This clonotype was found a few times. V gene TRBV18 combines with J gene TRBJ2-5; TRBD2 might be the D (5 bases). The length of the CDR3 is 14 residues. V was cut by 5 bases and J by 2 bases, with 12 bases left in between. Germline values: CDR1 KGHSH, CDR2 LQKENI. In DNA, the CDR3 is TGTGCCAGCTCATTCGGACTGCGACAAGAGACCCAGTACTTC. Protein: CASSFGLRQETQYF.

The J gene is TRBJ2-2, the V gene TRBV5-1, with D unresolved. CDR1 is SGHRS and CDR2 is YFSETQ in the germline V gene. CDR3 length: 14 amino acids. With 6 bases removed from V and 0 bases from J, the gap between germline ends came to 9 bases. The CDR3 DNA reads TGCGCCAGCAAGGAACAGACGAACACCGGGGAGCTGTTTTTT. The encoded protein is CASKEQTNTGELFF.

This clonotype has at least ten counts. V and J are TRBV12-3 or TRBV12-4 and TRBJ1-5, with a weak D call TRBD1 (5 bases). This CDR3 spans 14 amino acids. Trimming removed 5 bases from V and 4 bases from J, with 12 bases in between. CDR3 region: CASSLGRTNQPQHF. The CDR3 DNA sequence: TGTGCCAGCAGTCTAGGCCGGACAAATCAGCCCCAGCATTTT.

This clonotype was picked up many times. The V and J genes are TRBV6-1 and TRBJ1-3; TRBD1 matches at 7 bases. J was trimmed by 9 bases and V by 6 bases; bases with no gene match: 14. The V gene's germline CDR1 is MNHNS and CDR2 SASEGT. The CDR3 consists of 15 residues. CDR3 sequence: CASRRTGGVVTTIYF. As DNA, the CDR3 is TGTGCCAGCAGGAGGACAGGCGGCGTGGTTACCACCATATATTTT.

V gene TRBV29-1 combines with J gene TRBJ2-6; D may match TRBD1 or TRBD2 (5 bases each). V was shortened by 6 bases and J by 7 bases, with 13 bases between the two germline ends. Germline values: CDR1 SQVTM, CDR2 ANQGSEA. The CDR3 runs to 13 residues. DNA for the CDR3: TGCAGCGTCCTGGGGACCGCCGCCAACGTCCTGACTTTC. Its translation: CSVLGTAANVLTF.

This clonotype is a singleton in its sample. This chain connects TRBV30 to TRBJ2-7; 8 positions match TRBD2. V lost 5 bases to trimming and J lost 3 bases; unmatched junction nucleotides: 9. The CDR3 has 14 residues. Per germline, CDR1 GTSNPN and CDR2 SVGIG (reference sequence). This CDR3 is CAWDGSGSHYEQYF. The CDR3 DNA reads TGTGCCTGGGATGGGAGCGGGAGTCACTACGAGCAGTACTTC.

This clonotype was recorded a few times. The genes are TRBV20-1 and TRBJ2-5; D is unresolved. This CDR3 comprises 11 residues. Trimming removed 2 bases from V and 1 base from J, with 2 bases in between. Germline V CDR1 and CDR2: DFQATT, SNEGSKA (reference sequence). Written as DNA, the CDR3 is TGCAGTGCTAGAATCCAAGAGACCCAGTACTTC. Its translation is CSARIQETQYF.

The CDR3 DNA follows: TGTGCCGCCCAGGGTAACGGCGAGCAGTACTTC. It codes for CAAQGNGEQYF. The rearrangement joins TRBV25-1 to TRBJ2-7, with a weak D call TRBD1 (5 bases). Per the germline V gene, CDR1 is MGHDK and CDR2 is SYGVNS. This CDR3 spans 11 amino acids. V was cut by 11 bases and J by 6 bases, with 14 bases left in between.

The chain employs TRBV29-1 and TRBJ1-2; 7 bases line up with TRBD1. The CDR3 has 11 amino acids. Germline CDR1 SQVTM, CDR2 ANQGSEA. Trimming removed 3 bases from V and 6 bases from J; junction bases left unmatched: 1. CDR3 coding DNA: TGCAGCGTTGATGGGACAGATGGCTACACCTTC. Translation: CSVDGTDGYTF. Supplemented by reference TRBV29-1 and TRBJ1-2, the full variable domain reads SAVISQKPSRDICQRGTSLTIQCQVDSQVTMMFWYRQQPGQSLTLIATANQGSEATYESGFVIDKFPISRPNLTFSTLTVSNMSPEDSSIYLCSVDGTDGYTFGSGTRLTVV.

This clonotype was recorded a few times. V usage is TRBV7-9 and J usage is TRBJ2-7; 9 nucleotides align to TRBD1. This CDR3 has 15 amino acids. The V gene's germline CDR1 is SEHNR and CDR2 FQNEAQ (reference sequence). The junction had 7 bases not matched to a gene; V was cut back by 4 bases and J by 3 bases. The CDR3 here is CASSSWDRENYEQYF. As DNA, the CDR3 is TGTGCCAGCAGCTCCTGGGACAGGGAGAACTACGAGCAGTACTTC.

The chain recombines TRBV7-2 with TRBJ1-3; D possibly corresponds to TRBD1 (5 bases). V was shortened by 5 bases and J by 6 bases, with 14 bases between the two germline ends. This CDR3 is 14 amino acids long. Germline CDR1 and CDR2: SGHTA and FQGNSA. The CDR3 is CASSRDGAENTIYF. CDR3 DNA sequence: TGTGCCAGCAGCCGGGACGGAGCTGAAAACACCATATATTTT.

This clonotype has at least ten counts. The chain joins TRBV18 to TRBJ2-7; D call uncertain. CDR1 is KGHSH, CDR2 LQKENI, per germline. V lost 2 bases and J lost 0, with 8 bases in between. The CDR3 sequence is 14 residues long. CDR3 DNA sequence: TGTGCCAGCTCACCAGGTACCATCTCCTACGAGCAGTACTTC. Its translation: CASSPGTISYEQYF.

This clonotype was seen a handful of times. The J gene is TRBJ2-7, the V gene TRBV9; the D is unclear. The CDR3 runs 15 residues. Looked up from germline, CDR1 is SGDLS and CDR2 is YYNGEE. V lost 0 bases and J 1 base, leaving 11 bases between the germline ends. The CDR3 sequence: CASSVGGQASYEQYF. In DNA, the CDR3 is TGTGCCAGCAGCGTAGGGGGTCAGGCATCCTACGAGCAGTACTTC.

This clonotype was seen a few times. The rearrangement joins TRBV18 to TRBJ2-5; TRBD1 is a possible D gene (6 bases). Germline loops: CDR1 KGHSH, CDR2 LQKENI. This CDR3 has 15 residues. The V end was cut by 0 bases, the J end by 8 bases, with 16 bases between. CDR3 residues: CASSPPDRILITQYF. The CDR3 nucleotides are TGTGCCAGCTCACCACCCGACAGGATACTTATAACCCAGTACTTC.

The CDR3 loop reads CASSYPAAGEETQYF. In DNA, the CDR3 is TGTGCCAGCAGTTACCCCGCAGCGGGAGAAGAGACCCAGTACTTC. The chain employs TRBV6-2 or TRBV6-3 and TRBJ2-5, with 8 bases lining up with TRBD2. Germline CDR1 and CDR2: MNHEY and SVGEGT. V was pared by 2 bases and J by 3 bases, with 5 bases of the junction left unmatched. This CDR3 contains 15 residues.

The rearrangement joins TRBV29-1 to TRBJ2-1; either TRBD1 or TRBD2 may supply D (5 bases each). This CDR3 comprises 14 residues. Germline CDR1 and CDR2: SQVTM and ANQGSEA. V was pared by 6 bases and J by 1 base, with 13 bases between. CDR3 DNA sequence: TGCAGCGTCCAACGGGACCGGTCCTACAATGAGCAGTTCTTC. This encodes CSVQRDRSYNEQFF.

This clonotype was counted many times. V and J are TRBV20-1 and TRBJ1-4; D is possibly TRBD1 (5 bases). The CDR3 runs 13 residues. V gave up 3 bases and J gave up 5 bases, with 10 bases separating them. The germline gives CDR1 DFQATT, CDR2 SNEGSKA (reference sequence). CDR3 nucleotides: TGCAGTGCTAGTGACAGTACGAATGAAAAACTGTTTTTT. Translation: CSASDSTNEKLFF.

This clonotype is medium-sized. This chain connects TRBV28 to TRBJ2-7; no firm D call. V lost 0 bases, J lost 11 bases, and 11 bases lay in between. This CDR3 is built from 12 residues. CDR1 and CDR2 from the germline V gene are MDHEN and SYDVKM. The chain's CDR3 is CASSLWVGNEYF. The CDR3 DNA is TGTGCCAGCAGTTTATGGGTAGGGAATGAGTACTTC. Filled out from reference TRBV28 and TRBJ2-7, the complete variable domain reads DVKVTQSSRYLVKRTGEKVFLECVQDMDHENMFWYRQDPGLGLRLIYFSYDVKMKEKGDIPEGYSVSREKKERFSLILESASTNQTSMYLCASSLWVGNEYFGPGTRLTVT.

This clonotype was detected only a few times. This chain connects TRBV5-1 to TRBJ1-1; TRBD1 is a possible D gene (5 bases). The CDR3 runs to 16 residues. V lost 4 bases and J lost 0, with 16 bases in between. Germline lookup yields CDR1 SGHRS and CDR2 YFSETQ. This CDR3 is CASSGVAGNMNTEAFF. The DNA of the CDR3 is TGCGCCAGCAGCGGGGTGGCAGGGAACATGAACACTGAAGCTTTCTTT.

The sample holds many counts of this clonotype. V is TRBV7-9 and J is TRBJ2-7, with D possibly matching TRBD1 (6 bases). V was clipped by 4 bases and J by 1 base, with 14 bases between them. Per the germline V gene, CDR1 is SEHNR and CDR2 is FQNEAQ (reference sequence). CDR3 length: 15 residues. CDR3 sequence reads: CASSSLLTGSYEQYF. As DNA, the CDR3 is TGTGCCAGCAGCTCACTTCTTACAGGGTCCTACGAGCAGTACTTC.

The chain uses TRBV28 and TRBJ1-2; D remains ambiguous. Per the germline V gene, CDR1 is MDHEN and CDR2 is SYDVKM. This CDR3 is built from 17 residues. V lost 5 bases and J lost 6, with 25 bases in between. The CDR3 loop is CASSPPTLGVARNGYTF. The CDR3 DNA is TGTGCCAGCAGTCCCCCCACGCTTGGCGTGGCGAGGAATGGCTACACCTTC.

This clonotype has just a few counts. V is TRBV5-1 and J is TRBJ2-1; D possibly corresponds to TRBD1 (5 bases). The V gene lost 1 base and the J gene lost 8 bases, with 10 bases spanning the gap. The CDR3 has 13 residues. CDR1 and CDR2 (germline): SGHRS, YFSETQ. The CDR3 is CASSLQGLDEQFF. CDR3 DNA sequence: TGCGCCAGCAGCTTGCAGGGTCTGGATGAGCAGTTCTTC.

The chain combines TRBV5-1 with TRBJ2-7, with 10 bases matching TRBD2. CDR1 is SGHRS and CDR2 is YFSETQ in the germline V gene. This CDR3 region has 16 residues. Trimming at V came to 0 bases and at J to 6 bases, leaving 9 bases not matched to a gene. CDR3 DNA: TGCGCCAGCAGCTTGGCCGGAGCGGGAGGGCCGGTCGAGCAGTACTTC. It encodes CASSLAGAGGPVEQYF.